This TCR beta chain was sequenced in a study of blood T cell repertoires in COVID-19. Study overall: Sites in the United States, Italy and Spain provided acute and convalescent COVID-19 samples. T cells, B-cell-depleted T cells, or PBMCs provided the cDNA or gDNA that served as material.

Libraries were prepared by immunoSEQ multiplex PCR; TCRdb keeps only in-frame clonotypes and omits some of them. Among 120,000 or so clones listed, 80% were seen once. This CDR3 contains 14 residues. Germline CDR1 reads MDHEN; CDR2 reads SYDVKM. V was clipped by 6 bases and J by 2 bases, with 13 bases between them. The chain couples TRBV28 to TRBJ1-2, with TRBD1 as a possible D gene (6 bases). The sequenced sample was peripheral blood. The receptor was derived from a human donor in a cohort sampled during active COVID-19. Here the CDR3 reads CASREGGLNYGYTF. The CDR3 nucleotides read TGTGCCAGCAGGGAGGGGGGGCTAAACTATGGCTACACCTTC.